The 23 T cell receptor beta chains below all came from one sample that was sequenced in a study of T cells after yellow fever vaccination. One entry per CDR3 protein results from TCRdb running MiXCR on the 5' RACE reads. The sample has about 310,000 distinct CDR3 sequences, about 3.5% seen once. The sequences come from PBMCs, collected on the day of the yellow fever booster vaccination. The receptor set was obtained from a young man who received the YFV17D yellow fever vaccine.

This clonotype has a count of ten or more. The gene calls are TRBV6-2 or TRBV6-3 and TRBJ2-7, with 8 bases matching TRBD1. The CDR3 loop spans 15 amino acids. Losses at the gene ends were 5 bases for V and 8 bases for J; bases not matched to a gene: 14. The germline gives CDR1 MNHEY, CDR2 SVGEGT. The CDR3 nucleotides read TGTGCCAGCAGTCCCCGAGCGGACAGGGTCGGGAAGCAGTACGTC. It codes for CASSPRADRVGKQYV.

At least ten counts were recorded for this clonotype. The rearrangement links TRBV6-1 to TRBJ1-2, with D maybe TRBD1 (6 bases). This CDR3 is built from 12 residues. Germline assignment: CDR1 MNHNS and CDR2 SASEGT. Trimming stripped 11 bases from V and 7 bases from J, with 17 bases between. The CDR3 spells CAATYRDGGYTF. The CDR3 bases are TGTGCCGCCACCTACAGGGATGGTGGCTACACCTTC.

This clonotype was seen many times. This chain connects TRBV5-1 to TRBJ1-3; D unresolved. Germline V gene data show CDR1 as SGHRS and CDR2 as YFSETQ. Trimming removed 5 bases at V and 0 bases at J, with 12 bases between. This CDR3 region has 15 residues. This CDR3 is CASSPTLSSGNTIYF. DNA for the CDR3: TGCGCCAGCAGTCCCACACTGAGCTCTGGAAACACCATATATTTT.

This clonotype has ten or more counts. This chain joins TRBV29-1 and TRBJ1-1, with D unresolved. This CDR3 contains 11 residues. The V end lost 4 bases, the J end lost 3 bases, and 6 bases lay between the germline ends. Germline V gives CDR1 SQVTM, CDR2 ANQGSEA. The CDR3 is CSVGGYTEAFF. The CDR3 DNA reads TGCAGCGTTGGGGGTTACACTGAAGCTTTCTTT.

This clonotype was seen many times. The V and J genes are TRBV5-1 and TRBJ1-1; D is unclear. Between the trimmed V and J ends, which lost 1 base and 0 bases, there was a span of 19 bases. Germline V gene data show CDR1 as SGHRS and CDR2 as YFSETQ. The CDR3 has 18 amino acids. CDR3 in amino acids: CASSLRVQTYGMNTEAFF. The DNA for the CDR3 is TGCGCCAGCAGCTTGCGAGTCCAGACTTATGGGATGAACACTGAAGCTTTCTTT.

The chain uses TRBV6-5 and TRBJ2-2; D ambiguous. This CDR3 comprises 15 residues. Germline V lookup: CDR1 MNHEY, CDR2 SVGAGI. Trimming left V 2 bases short and J 3 bases short, with 10 bases between. The CDR3 bases are TGTGCCAGCAGTTACACTCACCGGGACACCGGGGAGCTGTTTTTT. Residues: CASSYTHRDTGELFF.

The chain couples TRBV3-1 to TRBJ2-1; the D call may be TRBD1 or TRBD2 (5 bases each). The CDR3 covers 19 residues. Germline V lookup: CDR1 LGHDT, CDR2 YNNKEL (reference sequence). The V gene lost 3 bases and the J gene lost 1 base, with 22 bases spanning the gap. This chain's CDR3 is CASSQKDNRLRWSYNEQFF. The DNA of the CDR3 is TGTGCCAGCAGCCAGAAGGACAATAGACTAAGGTGGTCCTACAATGAGCAGTTCTTC.

This clonotype has only a few counts. This sequence joins TRBV3-1 and TRBJ1-2; D remains ambiguous. The germline V and J ends were trimmed by 0 bases and 6 bases, with 5 bases remaining between them. The CDR3 has 12 amino acids. Germline V gene sequence: CDR1 LGHDT, CDR2 YNNKEL (reference sequence). In nucleotides, the CDR3 is TGTGCCAGCAGCCAAGAAGGTAATGGCTACACCTTC. Translation: CASSQEGNGYTF.

The chain has TRBV18 and TRBJ1-4; 8 bases match TRBD1. The length of the CDR3 is 16 residues. J was trimmed by 7 bases and V by 0 bases; bases with no gene match: 7. CDR1 and CDR2 from the germline V gene are KGHSH and LQKENI. Here the CDR3 DNA reads TGTGCCAGCTCACCACCGGAGGAACAGGGGGGTGAAAAACTGTTTTTT. Residues: CASSPPEEQGGEKLFF.

This clonotype was seen many times. The rearrangement uses TRBV20-1 and TRBJ2-7, with a possible D match to TRBD2 (6 bases). Trimming took 3 bases from V and 6 from J, leaving 12 bases between them. Germline values: CDR1 DFQATT, CDR2 SNEGSKA (reference sequence). This CDR3 spans 12 amino acids. CDR3 nucleotides: TGCAGTGCTAGCCCCGGGACTGGCGAGCAGTACTTC. Amino acid sequence: CSASPGTGEQYF.

This clonotype was recorded at least ten times. The CDR3 reads CASSPAALNYGYTF. The CDR3 DNA reads TGTGCCAGCAGCCCCGCGGCGCTAAACTATGGCTACACCTTC. The V gene is TRBV5-4, the J gene TRBJ1-2; D is unclear. Trimming left V 4 bases short and J 2 bases short, with 12 bases between. Germline CDR1 and CDR2: SGHNT and YYREEE (reference sequence). The CDR3 is made up of 14 amino acids.

Ten or more counts support this clonotype. CDR3 sequence reads: CSVEASSGGSYNEQFF. In DNA form, the CDR3 reads TGCAGCGTTGAGGCGAGTAGCGGGGGGTCCTACAATGAGCAGTTCTTC. The chain links TRBV29-1 to TRBJ2-1; 10 bases are a match to TRBD2. The CDR3 extends over 16 amino acids. Germline V gene sequence: CDR1 SQVTM, CDR2 ANQGSEA. J lost 1 base, V lost 3 bases, and 6 bases had no gene match.

This rearrangement joins TRBV7-9 to TRBJ2-5; D ambiguous. The CDR3 sequence is 15 residues long. With 3 bases removed from V and 4 bases from J, the gap between germline ends came to 15 bases. Germline V gene sequence: CDR1 SEHNR, CDR2 FQNEAQ (reference sequence). The CDR3 bases are TGTGCCAGCAGCTTTCAAATGTCTGATCGAGAGACCCAGTACTTC. It specifies CASSFQMSDRETQYF.

V and J are TRBV7-2 and TRBJ2-3; 9 bases align to TRBD2. Germline V gives CDR1 SGHTA, CDR2 FQGNSA. The CDR3 is 14 amino acids. V shed 5 bases and J 6 bases; nucleotides not matched to a gene: 6. In DNA form, the CDR3 reads TGTGCCAGCAGCCCTGCGGGGGGGGTGGATACGCAGTATTTT. Translation: CASSPAGGVDTQYF.

Many counts were recorded for this clonotype. The chain employs TRBV7-2 and TRBJ2-1, with a possible D match to TRBD2 (6 bases). The ends were cut back, 3 bases at V and 6 bases at J, with 15 bases in the middle. The CDR3 loop spans 15 amino acids. Germline V lookup: CDR1 SGHTA, CDR2 FQGNSA. The CDR3 region has the DNA TGTGCCAGCAGCTTCACGGGGGATAGCTCCAATGAGCAGTTCTTC. Residues: CASSFTGDSSNEQFF.

This clonotype showed up many times. V usage is TRBV12-3 or TRBV12-4 and J usage is TRBJ2-7; 7 bases line up with TRBD1. The ends lost 4 bases at V and 0 bases at J; junction bases unmatched: 6. This CDR3 comprises 15 residues. CDR3 sequence: CASSSRTGVSYEQYF. The CDR3 bases are TGTGCCAGCAGTTCGAGGACAGGTGTCTCCTACGAGCAGTACTTC.

Many counts were recorded for this clonotype. The rearrangement joins TRBV25-1 to TRBJ2-7, with D maybe TRBD2 (5 bases). V was cut by 3 bases and J by 3 bases, with 12 bases left in between. CDR3 size: 14 residues. Germline loops: CDR1 MGHDK, CDR2 SYGVNS. This chain's CDR3 is CASSETGNYYEQYF. The CDR3 nucleotides are TGTGCCAGCAGTGAGACGGGGAACTACTACGAGCAGTACTTC.

This clonotype has at least ten counts. The chain couples TRBV4-1 to TRBJ1-1; weak D call: TRBD1 (5 bases). CDR3 size: 16 residues. Germline CDR1 and CDR2: MGHRA and YSYEKL. The V and J ends lost 0 bases and 6 bases respectively, with 17 bases between them. CDR3 in DNA: TGCGCCAGCAGCCAAGAACGGGTCCAGGGTAGGGCTGAAGCTTTCTTT. Encoded protein: CASSQERVQGRAEAFF.

This clonotype was observed many times. This chain links TRBV29-1 with TRBJ1-4; D gene unclear. Trimming cost V 6 bases and J 8 bases, with 7 bases left between them. This CDR3 comprises 10 residues. CDR1 is SQVTM and CDR2 is ANQGSEA in the germline V gene. The CDR3, as DNA: TGCAGCGTGGGCCGAGAAAAACTGTTTTTT. Its protein product is CSVGREKLFF. The full variable domain, completed using reference TRBV29-1 and TRBJ1-4, is SAVISQKPSRDICQRGTSLTIQCQVDSQVTMMFWYRQQPGQSLTLIATANQGSEATYESGFVIDKFPISRPNLTFSTLTVSNMSPEDSSIYLCSVGREKLFFGSGTQLSVL.

This chain uses TRBV5-1 with TRBJ2-3; D may be TRBD1 (5 bases). V gave up 4 bases and J gave up 4 bases, with 13 bases separating them. Looked up from germline, CDR1 is SGHRS and CDR2 is YFSETQ. The CDR3 spans 14 residues. The CDR3 DNA is TGCGCCAGCAGCCCGGCTGGGGCTTCAGATACGCAGTATTTT. The encoded protein is CASSPAGASDTQYF.

In regard to this clonotype: A much larger clone lies one base from this, so it may be a read error. The gene calls are TRBV29-1 and TRBJ1-4; D ambiguous. This CDR3 spans 11 amino acids. The V gene's germline CDR1 is SQVTM and CDR2 ANQGSEA. The DNA of the CDR3 is TGCAGCGTTTGGTCGAGCGAAACACTGTTTTTT. This encodes CSVWSSETLFF.

This clonotype showed up many times. V usage is TRBV7-8 and J usage is TRBJ2-3, with D hard to call. V was trimmed by 5 bases and J by 0 bases, leaving 15 bases between them. Germline values: CDR1 SGHVS, CDR2 FQNEAQ. The CDR3 extends over 16 amino acids. The CDR3: CASSVRYDGSTDTQYF. CDR3 bases: TGTGCCAGCAGCGTTCGGTACGACGGTAGCACAGATACGCAGTATTTT.

This clonotype was seen a few times. The chain joins TRBV15 to TRBJ2-1; the match to TRBD1 covers 10 bases. V trimming: 5 bases; J trimming: 15 bases; junction bases outside the gene matches: 4. Germline V lookup: CDR1 LNHNV, CDR2 YYDKDF (reference sequence). The CDR3 is made up of 11 amino acids. As DNA, the CDR3 is TGTGCCACCAGCGGGACAGGGGTGGCGTTCTTC. Its protein product is CATSGTGVAFF. The full variable domain, completed using reference TRBV15 and TRBJ2-1, is DAMVIQNPRYQVTQFGKPVTLSCSQTLNHNVMYWYQQKSSQAPKLLFHYYDKDFNNEADTPDNFQSRRPNTSFCFLDIRSPGLGDTAMYLCATSGTGVAFFGPGTRLTVL.